The 27 T cell receptor beta chains below all came from one sample that was sequenced in a study of shared clonotypes between healthy human individuals. TCRdb keeps only in-frame clones here, not all; method: immunoSEQ multiplex PCR. The sample includes about 2.4 million clones, approximately 94% of them seen just once. The sequencing sample was made of naive CD4+ T cells sorted from blood. The subset was: CD45RA+ positively selected. Source of these receptors: a man between 18 and 29 years old in good health.

The rearrangement links TRBV30 to TRBJ2-1; D possibly corresponds to TRBD2 (6 bases). The CDR3 consists of 13 residues. The V end was cut by 3 bases, the J end by 4 bases, with 10 bases between. Germline values: CDR1 GTSNPN, CDR2 SVGIG (reference sequence). For the CDR3, the DNA is TGTGCCTGGAGGCGCGGGATATACAATGAGCAGTTCTTC. Translated, it gives CAWRRGIYNEQFF.

The chain couples TRBV5-1 to TRBJ2-1; unclear D gene. CDR1 and CDR2 from the germline V gene are SGHRS and YFSETQ. The CDR3 is made up of 12 amino acids. Trimming took off 4 bases at V and 9 bases at J, with 11 bases between the two ends. CDR3 region: CASSLTFGEQFF. The CDR3 DNA reads as TGCGCCAGCAGCCTCACTTTCGGTGAGCAGTTCTTC. The entire variable domain, with the rest obtained from reference TRBV5-1 and TRBJ2-1, is as follows: KAGVTQTPRYLIKTRGQQVTLSCSPISGHRSVSWYQQTPGQGLQFLFEYFSETQRNKGNFPGRFSGRQFSNSRSEMNVSTLELGDSALYLCASSLTFGEQFFGPGTRLTVL.

V gene TRBV28 combines with J gene TRBJ1-2, with 8 bases aligning to TRBD1. V shed 7 bases and J 5 bases; nucleotides not matched to a gene: 3. This CDR3 is 12 amino acids long. In germline, CDR1 is MDHEN, CDR2 SYDVKM. In nucleotides, the CDR3 is TGTGCCAGCATGGGACAGGCGTATGGCTACACCTTC. It encodes CASMGQAYGYTF.

This clone was seen only once. V gene TRBV27 combines with J gene TRBJ2-2; D may match TRBD1 or TRBD2 (5 bases each). The CDR3 has 17 amino acids. Germline lookup yields CDR1 MNHEY and CDR2 SMNVEV (reference sequence). V dropped 0 bases and J dropped 1 base, with 12 bases sitting between them. The CDR3: CASSLSSVGVNTGELFF. In DNA, the CDR3 is TGTGCCAGCAGTTTATCATCTGTGGGGGTGAACACCGGGGAGCTGTTTTTT.

Concerning this clone: A junction end diverges from the germline sequence, so it may reflect a read error. The chain links TRBV7-7 to TRBJ2-2; 8 positions match TRBD2. Per the germline V gene, CDR1 is SSHAT and CDR2 is FNYEAQ (reference sequence). The CDR3 spans 16 residues. The chain's CDR3 is CASSDGERGQAGELFF. In nucleotides, the CDR3 is TGTGCTAGCAGTGACGGCGAGCGGGGGCAAGCCGGGGAGCTGTTTTTT.

The CDR3 sequence is CASSQEGLASNEQFF. The CDR3 DNA reads TGCGCCAGCAGCCAAGAAGGGCTAGCGTCGAATGAGCAGTTCTTC. V usage is TRBV4-3 and J usage is TRBJ2-1; maybe TRBD2 (6 bases). The germline V gene encodes CDR1 LGHNA and CDR2 YSLEER. CDR3 size: 15 residues. The germline V and J ends were trimmed by 0 bases and 7 bases, with 13 bases remaining between them.

This chain uses TRBV6-1 with TRBJ2-5; TRBD1 is a possible D gene (7 bases). Germline lookup yields CDR1 MNHNS and CDR2 SASEGT. This CDR3 is 11 amino acids long. For the CDR3, the DNA is TGTTCTCAGGGGGGTAGAGAGACCCAGTACTTC. Translating it yields CSQGGRETQYF.

The chain couples TRBV30 to TRBJ1-5; TRBD1 might be the D (5 bases). The V gene's germline CDR1 is GTSNPN and CDR2 SVGIG (reference sequence). This CDR3 contains 13 residues. Trimming shortened V by 1 base and J by 9 bases, and 13 bases separated the two germline ends. The CDR3 region has the DNA TGTGCCTGGAGTGCGGGGCCTACCCGGCCCCAGCATTTT. Encoded protein: CAWSAGPTRPQHF.

This chain connects TRBV10-3 to TRBJ2-7; D ambiguous. The CDR3 is 14 residues long. Looked up from germline, CDR1 is ENHRY and CDR2 is SYGVKD. The V and J ends lost 3 bases and 2 bases respectively, with 11 bases between them. The CDR3 region has the DNA TGTGCCATCAGTGACTTCCTGGGTACCTACGAGCAGTACTTC. This translates into CAISDFLGTYEQYF.

This chain connects TRBV30 to TRBJ2-5; D is perhaps TRBD1 (6 bases). The J call is uncertain, as TRBJ2-7 better fits the DNA end. The CDR3 covers 13 residues. CDR1 and CDR2 from the germline V gene are GTSNPN and SVGIG (reference sequence). CDR3 bases: TGTGCCTGGGGAGGACAGTCCTCCTACGAGCAGTACTTC. Translating gives CAWGGQSSYEQYF.

The genes are TRBV4-2 and TRBJ1-3; a possible D gene is TRBD1 (5 bases). Germline CDR1 is LGHNA and CDR2 is YNFKEQ. The CDR3 contains 16 residues. Trimming removed 0 bases from V and 0 bases from J, with 9 bases in between. CDR3 in amino acids: CASSQDPQGSGNTIYF. The CDR3 nucleotides are TGTGCCAGCAGCCAAGATCCCCAGGGCTCTGGAAACACCATATATTTT.

This chain links TRBV6-5 with TRBJ2-5, with 10 bases that match TRBD1. The CDR3 sequence is 15 residues long. J was trimmed by 5 bases and V by 6 bases; bases with no gene match: 9. Germline V CDR1 and CDR2: MNHEY, SVGAGI. Written as DNA, the CDR3 is TGTGCCAGCAGAACACCGGGACAGGGGAGGGAGACCCAGTACTTC. This codes for CASRTPGQGRETQYF.

The rearrangement joins TRBV21-1 to TRBJ1-6; the table's D call TRBD1 went unverified against the DNA. TRBV21-1 is annotated as a pseudogene. CDR3 length: 17 residues. This CDR3 reads CASSKSRGTPYNSPLHF. CDR3 bases: TGTGCCAGCAGCAAATCCAGGGGAACGCCCTATAATTCACCCCTCCACTTT.

The chain combines TRBV5-1 with TRBJ2-7; no firm D call. Trimming left V 2 bases short and J 0 bases short, with 12 bases between. CDR3 size: 15 residues. Germline V lookup: CDR1 SGHRS, CDR2 YFSETQ. CDR3 protein: CASSFGSTFSYEQYF. The CDR3 DNA sequence: TGCGCCAGCAGCTTCGGATCTACCTTCTCCTACGAGCAGTACTTC.

This chain joins TRBV19 and TRBJ1-5; 10 nucleotides align to TRBD1. With 2 bases clipped from V and 7 bases from J, the junction kept 5 bases outside the gene matches. This CDR3 has 15 residues. Per germline, CDR1 LNHDA and CDR2 SQIVND (reference sequence). CDR3 DNA sequence: TGTGCCAGTAGTATAAGACAGGGGGCTGGCCAGCCCCAGCATTTT. As protein: CASSIRQGAGQPQHF.

For this clone: This sample includes further DNA sequences coding for the same CDR3. V and J are TRBV5-1 and TRBJ2-5; 8 nucleotides agree with TRBD1. With V trimmed by 4 bases and J by 4 bases, 3 bases remained unmatched. Germline V gene lookup returns CDR1 SGHRS and CDR2 YFSETQ. This CDR3 contains 13 residues. CDR3 loop: CASSRDRGETQYF. The CDR3, as DNA: TGCGCCAGCAGCCGCGACAGGGGAGAGACCCAGTACTTC.

The rearrangement joins TRBV7-2 to TRBJ2-5; D remains ambiguous. There are 13 residues in the CDR3. Germline assignment: CDR1 SGHTA and CDR2 FQGNSA. V lost 4 bases and J 5 bases, leaving 11 bases between the germline ends. The CDR3 DNA is TGTGCCAGCAGCTCCGGGTTAGGGGAGACCCAGTACTTC. Translation gives CASSSGLGETQYF.

The gene calls are TRBV28 and TRBJ2-3; 13 bases align to TRBD2. CDR3 size: 17 residues. CDR1 and CDR2 (germline): MDHEN, SYDVKM. Losses at the gene ends were 7 bases for V and 2 bases for J; bases not matched to a gene: 9. The CDR3 DNA reads as TGTGCCAGCACCAAACACGGACTAGCGGGAGACACAGATACGCAGTATTTT. Amino acid sequence: CASTKHGLAGDTDTQYF. The whole variable domain, remainder taken from reference TRBV28 and TRBJ2-3, is DVKVTQSSRYLVKRTGEKVFLECVQDMDHENMFWYRQDPGLGLRLIYFSYDVKMKEKGDIPEGYSVSREKKERFSLILESASTNQTSMYLCASTKHGLAGDTDTQYFGPGTRLTVL.

This clone was observed a single time. The gene calls are TRBV27 and TRBJ2-3; a possible D gene is TRBD2 (7 bases). Germline V gene sequence: CDR1 MNHEY, CDR2 SMNVEV (reference sequence). Trimming cost V 6 bases and J 3 bases, with 25 bases left between them. The length of the CDR3 is 18 residues. CDR3 residues: CASRKGGSNLASTDTQYF. The CDR3 DNA reads as TGTGCCAGCAGGAAGGGGGGGTCAAATCTAGCGTCTACAGATACGCAGTATTTT.

The chain couples TRBV7-2 to TRBJ1-6; no reliable D call. There are 14 residues in the CDR3. Trimming stripped 5 bases from V and 4 bases from J, with 9 bases between. The germline V gene has CDR1 SGHTA and CDR2 FQGNSA. The CDR3 sequence is CASSRGLYNSPLHF. The CDR3, as DNA: TGTGCCAGCAGCCGCGGGCTATATAATTCACCCCTCCACTTT.

This sequence joins TRBV28 and TRBJ1-5, with 9 nucleotides matching TRBD1. This CDR3 spans 15 amino acids. Germline lookup yields CDR1 MDHEN and CDR2 SYDVKM. V gave up 4 bases and J gave up 4 bases; unmatched junction bases: 5. The CDR3 DNA reads TGTGCCAGCAGTTCCTCGGACAGGGGTAATCAGCCCCAGCATTTT. Amino acids: CASSSSDRGNQPQHF.

The rearrangement joins TRBV5-6 to TRBJ1-2; TRBD1 agrees at 8 bases. V lost 4 bases and J lost 3; bases outside the gene matches: 2. This CDR3 is 13 amino acids long. Germline CDR1 is SGHDT and CDR2 is YYEEEE. In DNA, the CDR3 is TGTGCCAGCAGCCCGACAGGGGACTATGGCTACACCTTC. This translates into CASSPTGDYGYTF.

J is TRBJ1-2 and V is TRBV6-1; the D is unclear. Per the germline V gene, CDR1 is MNHNS and CDR2 is SASEGT. V was trimmed by 6 bases and J by 6 bases, leaving 11 bases between them. The CDR3 totals 12 residues. CDR3 in amino acids: CASRSPTNGYTF. For the CDR3, the DNA is TGTGCCAGCAGAAGTCCAACAAATGGCTACACCTTC.

The genes are TRBV5-6 and TRBJ1-6; D is perhaps TRBD1 (6 bases). CDR1 and CDR2 from the germline V gene are SGHDT and YYEEEE. V was cut by 3 bases and J by 5 bases, with 18 bases left in between. CDR3 length: 17 amino acids. The CDR3 nucleotides read TGTGCCAGCAGCTACCGGTGGGGGGGCCTGGATAATTCACCCCTCCACTTT. Translating it yields CASSYRWGGLDNSPLHF.

The rearrangement uses TRBV10-3 and TRBJ2-2; 9 nucleotides agree with TRBD1. Per the germline V gene, CDR1 is ENHRY and CDR2 is SYGVKD. This CDR3 is built from 14 residues. V gave up 10 bases and J gave up 4 bases; unmatched junction bases: 7. The CDR3 reads CATGQGTITGELFF. DNA of the CDR3: TGTGCCACGGGACAGGGTACGATCACCGGGGAGCTGTTTTTT.

The chain combines TRBV27 with TRBJ1-1; tentatively, D is TRBD1 (6 bases). This CDR3 contains 13 residues. The V and J ends lost 2 bases and 6 bases respectively, with 10 bases between them. Germline CDR1 MNHEY, CDR2 SMNVEV (reference sequence). CDR3 in amino acids: CASSLIPGAEAFF. CDR3 coding DNA: TGTGCCAGCAGTTTAATTCCAGGGGCTGAAGCTTTCTTT.

The V and J genes are TRBV5-4 and TRBJ2-5; 13 positions match TRBD2. The V segment lost 4 bases and the J segment 2 bases; nucleotides outside the gene matches: 2. The CDR3 runs 15 residues. The germline CDR1 and CDR2 sequences are SGHNT and YYREEE (reference sequence). The CDR3 region has the DNA TGTGCCAGCAGCGCGGGACTAGCGGGACAAGAGACCCAGTACTTC. It encodes CASSAGLAGQETQYF.